These 3 T cell receptor beta chains came from one sample sequenced in a study of blood T cell repertoires in COVID-19. TCRdb keeps only in-frame clones here, not all; method: immunoSEQ multiplex PCR. Here the sample spans about 210,000 clones, around 90% being singletons. Source material: peripheral blood. These receptors all come from a man aged 65-85 years with acute or convalescent COVID-19.

The gene calls are TRBV12-5 and TRBJ2-5; TRBD2 aligns across 8 bases. CDR3 length: 15 residues. The V gene end was trimmed by 4 bases and the J gene end by 5 bases; junction bases not matched to a gene: 9. Germline V gene sequence: CDR1 LGHNT, CDR2 FRNRAP. CDR3 DNA sequence: TGTGCTAGTGGTTCCGCCGGGGGGGGCCGTGAGACCCAGTACTTC. Translated: CASGSAGGGRETQYF.

This clone was detected only once. The chain has TRBV5-1 and TRBJ2-7; D perhaps matches TRBD1 (6 bases). Trimming took off 5 bases at V and 6 bases at J, with 15 bases between the two ends. The germline gives CDR1 SGHRS, CDR2 YFSETQ. The length of the CDR3 is 13 residues. The CDR3 DNA reads as TGCGCCAGCAGGCTACAGGGTGATGGCGAGCAGTACTTC. Translating gives CASRLQGDGEQYF.

The chain joins TRBV5-6 to TRBJ1-1; D call uncertain. Germline CDR1 SGHDT, CDR2 YYEEEE. V was trimmed by 1 base and J by 4 bases, leaving 5 bases between them. The CDR3 is 12 residues long. CDR3 DNA sequence: TGTGCCAGCAGCTTGAGAGTCACTGAAGCTTTCTTT. Amino acid sequence: CASSLRVTEAFF.